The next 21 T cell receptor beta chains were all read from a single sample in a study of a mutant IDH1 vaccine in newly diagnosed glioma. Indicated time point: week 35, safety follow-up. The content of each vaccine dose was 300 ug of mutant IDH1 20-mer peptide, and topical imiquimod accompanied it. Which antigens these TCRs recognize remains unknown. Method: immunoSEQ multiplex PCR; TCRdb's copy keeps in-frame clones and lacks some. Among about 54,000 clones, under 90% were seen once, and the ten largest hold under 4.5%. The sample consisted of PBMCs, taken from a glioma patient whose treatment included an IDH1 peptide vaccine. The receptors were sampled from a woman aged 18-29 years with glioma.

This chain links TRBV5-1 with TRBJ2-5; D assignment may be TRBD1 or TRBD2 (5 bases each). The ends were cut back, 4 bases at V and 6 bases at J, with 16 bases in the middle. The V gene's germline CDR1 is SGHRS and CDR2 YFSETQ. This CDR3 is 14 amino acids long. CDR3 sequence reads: CASSATGAVQTQYF. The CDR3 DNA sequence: TGCGCCAGCAGCGCGACCGGGGCCGTGCAGACCCAGTACTTC.

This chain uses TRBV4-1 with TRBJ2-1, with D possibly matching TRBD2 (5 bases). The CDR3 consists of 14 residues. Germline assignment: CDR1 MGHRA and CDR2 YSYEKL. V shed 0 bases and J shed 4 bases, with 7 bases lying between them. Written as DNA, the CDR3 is TGCGCCAGCAGCCAAGAAGGAGGTTACAATGAGCAGTTCTTC. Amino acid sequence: CASSQEGGYNEQFF.

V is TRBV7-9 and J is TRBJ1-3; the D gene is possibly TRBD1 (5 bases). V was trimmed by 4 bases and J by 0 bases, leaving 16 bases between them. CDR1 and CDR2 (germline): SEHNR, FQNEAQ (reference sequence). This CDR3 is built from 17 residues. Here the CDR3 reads CASSSGGADISGNTIYF. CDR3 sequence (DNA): TGTGCCAGCAGCTCCGGCGGCGCGGACATCTCTGGAAACACCATATATTTT.

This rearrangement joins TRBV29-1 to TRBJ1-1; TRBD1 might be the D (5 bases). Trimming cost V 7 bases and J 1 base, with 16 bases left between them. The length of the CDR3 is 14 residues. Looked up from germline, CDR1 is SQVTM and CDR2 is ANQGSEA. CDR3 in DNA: TGCAGCGGTACTTTGGGACGCGGGAACACTGAAGCTTTCTTT. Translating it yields CSGTLGRGNTEAFF.

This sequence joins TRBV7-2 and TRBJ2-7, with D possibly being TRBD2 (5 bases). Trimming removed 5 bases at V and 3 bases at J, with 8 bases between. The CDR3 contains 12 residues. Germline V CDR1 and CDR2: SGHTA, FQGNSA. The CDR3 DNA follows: TGTGCCAGCAGCCCCACTAGCTACGAGCAGTACTTC. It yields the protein CASSPTSYEQYF.

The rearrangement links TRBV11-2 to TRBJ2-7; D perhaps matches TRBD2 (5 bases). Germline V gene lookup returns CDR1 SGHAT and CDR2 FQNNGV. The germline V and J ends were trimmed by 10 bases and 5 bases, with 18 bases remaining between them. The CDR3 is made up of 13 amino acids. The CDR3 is CATKSGPRHEQYF. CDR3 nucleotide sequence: TGTGCCACAAAAAGCGGACCCCGGCACGAGCAGTACTTC.

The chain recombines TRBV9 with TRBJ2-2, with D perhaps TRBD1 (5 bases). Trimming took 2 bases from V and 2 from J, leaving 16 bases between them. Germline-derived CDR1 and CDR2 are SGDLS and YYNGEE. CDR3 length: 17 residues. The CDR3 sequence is CASSVRKGQGNTGELFF. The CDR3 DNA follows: TGTGCCAGCAGCGTCAGGAAGGGGCAGGGCAACACCGGGGAGCTGTTTTTT. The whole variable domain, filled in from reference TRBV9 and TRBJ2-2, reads DSGVTQTPKHLITATGQRVTLRCSPRSGDLSVYWYQQSLDQGLQFLIQYYNGEERAKGNILERFSAQQFPDLHSELNLSSLELGDSALYFCASSVRKGQGNTGELFFGEGSRLTVL.

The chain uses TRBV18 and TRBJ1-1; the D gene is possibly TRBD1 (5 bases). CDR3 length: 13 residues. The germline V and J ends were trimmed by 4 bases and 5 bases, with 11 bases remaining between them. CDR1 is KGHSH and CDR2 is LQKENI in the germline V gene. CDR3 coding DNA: TGTGCCAGCTCACTGAGGGACGGGACTGAAGCTTTCTTT. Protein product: CASSLRDGTEAFF.

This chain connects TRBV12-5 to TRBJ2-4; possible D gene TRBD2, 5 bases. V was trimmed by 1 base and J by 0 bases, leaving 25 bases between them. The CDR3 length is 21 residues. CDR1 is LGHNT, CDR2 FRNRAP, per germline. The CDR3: CASGLDPDLAPILLAKNIQYF. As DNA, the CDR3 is TGTGCTAGTGGTTTGGACCCTGACCTAGCCCCGATCCTCCTAGCCAAAAACATTCAGTACTTC.

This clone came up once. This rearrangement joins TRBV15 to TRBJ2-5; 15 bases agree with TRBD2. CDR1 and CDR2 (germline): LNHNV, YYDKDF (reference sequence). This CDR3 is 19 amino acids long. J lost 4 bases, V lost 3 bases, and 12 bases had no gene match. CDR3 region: CATSRGTGLAGGTGETQYF. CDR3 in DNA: TGTGCCACCAGCAGGGGGACGGGACTAGCGGGGGGCACGGGAGAGACCCAGTACTTC.

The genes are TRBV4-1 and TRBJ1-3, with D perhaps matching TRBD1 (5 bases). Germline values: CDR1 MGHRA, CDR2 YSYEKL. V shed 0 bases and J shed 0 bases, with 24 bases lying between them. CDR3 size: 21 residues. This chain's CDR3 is CASSQDRRARDSFFSGNTIYF. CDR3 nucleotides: TGCGCCAGCAGCCAAGATAGGAGGGCCCGAGACAGCTTTTTCTCTGGAAACACCATATATTTT.

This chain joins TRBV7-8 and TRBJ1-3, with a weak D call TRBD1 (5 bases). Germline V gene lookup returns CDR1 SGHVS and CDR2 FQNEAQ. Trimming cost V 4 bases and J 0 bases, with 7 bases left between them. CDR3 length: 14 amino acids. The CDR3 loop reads CASSSGFSGNTIYF. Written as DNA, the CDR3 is TGTGCCAGCAGCTCAGGGTTCTCTGGAAACACCATATATTTT.

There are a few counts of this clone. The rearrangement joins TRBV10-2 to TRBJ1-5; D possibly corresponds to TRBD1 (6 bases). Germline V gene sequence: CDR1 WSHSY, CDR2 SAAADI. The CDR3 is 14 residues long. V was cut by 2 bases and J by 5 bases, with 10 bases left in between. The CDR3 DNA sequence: TGCGCCAGCAGTGAGGAGGGGGAGCATCAGCCCCAGCATTTT. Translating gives CASSEEGEHQPQHF.

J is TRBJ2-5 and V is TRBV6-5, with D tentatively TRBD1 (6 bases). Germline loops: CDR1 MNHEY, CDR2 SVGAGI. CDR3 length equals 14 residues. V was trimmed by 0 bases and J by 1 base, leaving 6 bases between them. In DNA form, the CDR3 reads TGTGCCAGCAGTTACTCGACAGGCCAAGAGACCCAGTACTTC. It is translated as CASSYSTGQETQYF.

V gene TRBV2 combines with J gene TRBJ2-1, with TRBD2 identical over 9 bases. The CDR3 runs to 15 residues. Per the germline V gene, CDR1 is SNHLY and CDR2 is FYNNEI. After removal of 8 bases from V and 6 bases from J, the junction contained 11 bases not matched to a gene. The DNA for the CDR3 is TGTGCCAGCCATCTAGAGCGGGGGGCGGGCAATGAGCAGTTCTTC. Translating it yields CASHLERGAGNEQFF.

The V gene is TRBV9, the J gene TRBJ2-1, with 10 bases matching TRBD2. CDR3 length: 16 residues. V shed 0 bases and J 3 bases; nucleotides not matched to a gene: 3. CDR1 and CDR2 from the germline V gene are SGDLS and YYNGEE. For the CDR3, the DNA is TGTGCCAGCAGCGTAGGAGCGGGGGGGAACTACAATGAGCAGTTCTTC. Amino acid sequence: CASSVGAGGNYNEQFF. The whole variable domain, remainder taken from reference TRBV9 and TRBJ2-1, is DSGVTQTPKHLITATGQRVTLRCSPRSGDLSVYWYQQSLDQGLQFLIQYYNGEERAKGNILERFSAQQFPDLHSELNLSSLELGDSALYFCASSVGAGGNYNEQFFGPGTRLTVL.

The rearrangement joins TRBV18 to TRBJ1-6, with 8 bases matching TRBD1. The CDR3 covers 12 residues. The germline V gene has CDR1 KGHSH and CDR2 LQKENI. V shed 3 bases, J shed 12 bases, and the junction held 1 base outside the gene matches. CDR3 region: CASSPTGGPLHF. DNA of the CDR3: TGTGCCAGCTCACCCACAGGGGGACCCCTCCACTTT.

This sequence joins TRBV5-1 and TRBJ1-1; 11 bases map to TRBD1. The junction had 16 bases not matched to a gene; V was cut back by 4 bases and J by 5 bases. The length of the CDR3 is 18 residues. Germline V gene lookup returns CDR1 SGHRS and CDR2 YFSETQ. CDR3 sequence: CASSQRTGGPVSSTEAFF. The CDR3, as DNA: TGCGCCAGCAGCCAAAGGACAGGGGGCCCTGTCTCGAGTACTGAAGCTTTCTTT.

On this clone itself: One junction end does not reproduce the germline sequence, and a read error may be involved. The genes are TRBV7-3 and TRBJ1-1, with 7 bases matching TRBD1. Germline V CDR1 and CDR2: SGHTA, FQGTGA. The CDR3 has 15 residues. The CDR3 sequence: CASSSTGNSGTEAFF. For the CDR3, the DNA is TGTGCCAGTAGCTCGACAGGGAACTCAGGCACTGAAGCTTTCTTT.

The CDR3 nucleotides are TGTGCCAGCAGTTTAGGGCTAGCGGCCAACAATGAGCAGTTCTTC. Translated, it gives CASSLGLAANNEQFF. The chain couples TRBV27 to TRBJ2-1; 7 nucleotides agree with TRBD2. This CDR3 has 15 residues. The trim removed 2 bases at V and 5 bases at J, leaving 6 bases unmatched. CDR1 and CDR2 (germline): MNHEY, SMNVEV (reference sequence).

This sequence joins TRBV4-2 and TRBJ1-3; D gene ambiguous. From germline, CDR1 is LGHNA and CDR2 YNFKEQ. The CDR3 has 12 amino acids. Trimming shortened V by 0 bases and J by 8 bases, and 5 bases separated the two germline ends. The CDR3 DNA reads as TGTGCCAGCAGCCAAGATAGTGACACCATATATTTT. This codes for CASSQDSDTIYF.